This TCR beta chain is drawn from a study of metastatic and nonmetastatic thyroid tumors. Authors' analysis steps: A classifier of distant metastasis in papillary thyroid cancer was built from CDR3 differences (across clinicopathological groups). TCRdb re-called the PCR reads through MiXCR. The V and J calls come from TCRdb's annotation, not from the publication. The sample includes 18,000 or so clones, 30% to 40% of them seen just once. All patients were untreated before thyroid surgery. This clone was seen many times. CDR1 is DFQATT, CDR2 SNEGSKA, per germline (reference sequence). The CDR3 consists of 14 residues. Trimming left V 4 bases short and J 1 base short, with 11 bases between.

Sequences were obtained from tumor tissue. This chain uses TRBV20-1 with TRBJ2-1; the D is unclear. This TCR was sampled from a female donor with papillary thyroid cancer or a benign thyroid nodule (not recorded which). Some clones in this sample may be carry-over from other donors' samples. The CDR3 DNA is TGCAGTGCTAAACTCATCTCTTCCTACAATGAGCAGTTCTTC. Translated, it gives CSAKLISSYNEQFF.